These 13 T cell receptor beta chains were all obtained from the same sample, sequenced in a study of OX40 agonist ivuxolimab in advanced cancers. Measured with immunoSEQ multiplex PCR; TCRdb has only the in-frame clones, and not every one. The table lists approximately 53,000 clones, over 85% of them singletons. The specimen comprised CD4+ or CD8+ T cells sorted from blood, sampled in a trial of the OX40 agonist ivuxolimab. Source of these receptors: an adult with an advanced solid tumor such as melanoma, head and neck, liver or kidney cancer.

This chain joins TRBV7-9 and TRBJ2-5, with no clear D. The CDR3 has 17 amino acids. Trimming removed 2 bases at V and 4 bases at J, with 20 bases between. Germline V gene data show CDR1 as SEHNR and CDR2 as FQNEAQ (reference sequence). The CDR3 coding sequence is TGTGCCAGCAGCTTACCCCAGTCAGGCCTCGGCCGAGAGACCCAGTACTTC. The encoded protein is CASSLPQSGLGRETQYF.

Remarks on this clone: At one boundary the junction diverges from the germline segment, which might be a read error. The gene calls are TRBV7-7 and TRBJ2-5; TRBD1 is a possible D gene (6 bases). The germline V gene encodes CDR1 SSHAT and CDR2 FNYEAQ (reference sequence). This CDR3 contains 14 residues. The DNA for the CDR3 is TGTGCTAGCAGCTTAAGAGGGACACAAGAGACCCAGTACTTC. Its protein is CASSLRGTQETQYF.

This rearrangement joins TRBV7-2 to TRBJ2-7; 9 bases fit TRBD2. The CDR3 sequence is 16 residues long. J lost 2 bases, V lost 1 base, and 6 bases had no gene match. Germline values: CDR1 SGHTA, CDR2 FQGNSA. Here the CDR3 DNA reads TGTGCCAGCAGCTTAGGATCGCGGGAGGGAACCTACGAGCAGTACTTC. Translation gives CASSLGSREGTYEQYF.

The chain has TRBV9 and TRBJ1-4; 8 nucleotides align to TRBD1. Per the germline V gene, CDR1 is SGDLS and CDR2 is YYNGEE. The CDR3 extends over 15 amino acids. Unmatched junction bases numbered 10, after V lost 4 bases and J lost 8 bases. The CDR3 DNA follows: TGTGCCAGCAGCCCCGGGGACAGGAGGGACGAAAAACTGTTTTTT. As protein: CASSPGDRRDEKLFF.

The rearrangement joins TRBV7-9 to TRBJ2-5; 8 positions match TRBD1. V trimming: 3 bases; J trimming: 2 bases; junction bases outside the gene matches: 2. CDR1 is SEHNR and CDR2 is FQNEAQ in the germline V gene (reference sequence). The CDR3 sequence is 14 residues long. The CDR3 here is CASSFWDRQETQYF. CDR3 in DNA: TGTGCCAGCAGCTTCTGGGACAGGCAAGAGACCCAGTACTTC.

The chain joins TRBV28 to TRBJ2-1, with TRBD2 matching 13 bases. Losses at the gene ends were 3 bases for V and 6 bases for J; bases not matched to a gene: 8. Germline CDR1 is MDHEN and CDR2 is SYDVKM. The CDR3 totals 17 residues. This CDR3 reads CASSFLLAGGWGNEQFF. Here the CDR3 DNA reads TGTGCCAGCAGTTTTTTACTAGCGGGAGGGTGGGGCAATGAGCAGTTCTTC.

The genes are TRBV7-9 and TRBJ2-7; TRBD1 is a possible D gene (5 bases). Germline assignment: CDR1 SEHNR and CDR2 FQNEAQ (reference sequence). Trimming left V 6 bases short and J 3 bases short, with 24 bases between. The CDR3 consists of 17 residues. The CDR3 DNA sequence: TGTGCCAGCAGTCAACTCCAAACTCGACAGAGTAGCTACGAGCAGTACTTC. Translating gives CASSQLQTRQSSYEQYF.

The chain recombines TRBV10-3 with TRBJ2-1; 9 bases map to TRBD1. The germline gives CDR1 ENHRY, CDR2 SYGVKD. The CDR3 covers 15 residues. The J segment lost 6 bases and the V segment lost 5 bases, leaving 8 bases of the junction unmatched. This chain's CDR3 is CAISTPGQGFNEQFF. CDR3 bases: TGTGCCATCAGTACCCCGGGACAGGGTTTCAATGAGCAGTTCTTC.

CDR3 loop: CASSLTSGSYEQYF. The DNA for the CDR3 is TGTGCCAGTAGTCTGACTAGCGGGAGTTACGAGCAGTACTTC. This chain joins TRBV19 and TRBJ2-7; TRBD2 matches at 12 bases. This CDR3 spans 14 amino acids. Germline-derived CDR1 and CDR2 are LNHDA and SQIVND (reference sequence). V was pared by 5 bases and J by 4 bases, with 3 bases of the junction left unmatched.

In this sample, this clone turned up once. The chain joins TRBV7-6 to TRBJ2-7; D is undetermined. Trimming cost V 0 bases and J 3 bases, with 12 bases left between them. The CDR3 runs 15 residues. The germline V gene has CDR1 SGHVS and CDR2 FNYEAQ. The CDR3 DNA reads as TGTGCCAGCAGCTTAGCGCCTGGGCTGGGCTACGAGCAGTACTTC. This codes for CASSLAPGLGYEQYF.

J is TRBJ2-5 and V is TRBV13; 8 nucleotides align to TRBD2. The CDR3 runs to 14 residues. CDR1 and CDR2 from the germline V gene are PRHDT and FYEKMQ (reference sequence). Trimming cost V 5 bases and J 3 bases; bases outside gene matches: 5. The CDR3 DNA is TGTGCCAGCAGCGCCCCGGGGGGGGAAGAGACCCAGTACTTC. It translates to CASSAPGGEETQYF.

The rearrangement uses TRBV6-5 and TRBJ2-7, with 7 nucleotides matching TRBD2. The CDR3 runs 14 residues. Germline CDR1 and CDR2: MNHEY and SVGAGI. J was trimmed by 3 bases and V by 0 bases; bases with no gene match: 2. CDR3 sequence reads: CASSYSGEGYEQYF. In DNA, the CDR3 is TGTGCCAGCAGTTACTCAGGGGAGGGCTACGAGCAGTACTTC.

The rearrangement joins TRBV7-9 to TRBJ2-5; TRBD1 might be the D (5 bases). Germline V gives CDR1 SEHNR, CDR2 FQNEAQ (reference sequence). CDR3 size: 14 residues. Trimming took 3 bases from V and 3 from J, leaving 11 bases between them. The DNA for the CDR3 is TGTGCCAGCAGCTTTTATCAGGGAAAAGAGACCCAGTACTTC. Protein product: CASSFYQGKETQYF.